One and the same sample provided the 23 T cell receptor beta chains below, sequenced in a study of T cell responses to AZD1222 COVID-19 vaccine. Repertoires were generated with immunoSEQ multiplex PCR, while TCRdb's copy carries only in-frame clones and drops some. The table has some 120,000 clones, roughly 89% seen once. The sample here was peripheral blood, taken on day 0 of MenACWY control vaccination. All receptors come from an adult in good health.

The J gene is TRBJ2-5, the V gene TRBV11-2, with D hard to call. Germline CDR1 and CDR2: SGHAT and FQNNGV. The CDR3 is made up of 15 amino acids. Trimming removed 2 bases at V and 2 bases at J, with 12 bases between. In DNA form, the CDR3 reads TGTGCCAGCAGCTTAAGATTGTGGGGACAAGAGACCCAGTACTTC. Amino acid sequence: CASSLRLWGQETQYF.

CDR3 sequence reads: CASSLSAGAGTDTQYF. The CDR3 coding sequence is TGTGCCAGCAGCTTATCAGCGGGAGCTGGCACAGATACGCAGTATTTT. The chain links TRBV7-3 to TRBJ2-3, with 8 bases fitting TRBD2. The trim removed 2 bases at V and 1 base at J, leaving 5 bases unmatched. This CDR3 has 16 amino acids. Germline-derived CDR1 and CDR2 are SGHTA and FQGTGA.

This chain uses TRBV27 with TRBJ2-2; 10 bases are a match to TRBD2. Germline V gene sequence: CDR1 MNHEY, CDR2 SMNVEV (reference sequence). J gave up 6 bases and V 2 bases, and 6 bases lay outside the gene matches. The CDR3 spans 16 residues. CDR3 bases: TGTGCCAGCAGTTTAAGAGGGCTAGCGGGAGCCGGGGAGCTGTTTTTT. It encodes CASSLRGLAGAGELFF.

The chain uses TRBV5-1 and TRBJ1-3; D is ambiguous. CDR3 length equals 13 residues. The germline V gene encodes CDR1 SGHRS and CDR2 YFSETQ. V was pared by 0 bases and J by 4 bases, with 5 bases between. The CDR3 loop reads CASSLGEGNTIYF. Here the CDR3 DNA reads TGCGCCAGCAGCTTGGGTGAAGGAAACACCATATATTTT.

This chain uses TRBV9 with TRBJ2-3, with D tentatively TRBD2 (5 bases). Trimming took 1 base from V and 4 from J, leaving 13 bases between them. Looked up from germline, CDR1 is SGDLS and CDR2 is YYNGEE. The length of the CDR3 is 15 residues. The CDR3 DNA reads TGTGCCAGCAGCGTAAAAAGTGCTAGCCCAGATACGCAGTATTTT. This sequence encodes CASSVKSASPDTQYF.

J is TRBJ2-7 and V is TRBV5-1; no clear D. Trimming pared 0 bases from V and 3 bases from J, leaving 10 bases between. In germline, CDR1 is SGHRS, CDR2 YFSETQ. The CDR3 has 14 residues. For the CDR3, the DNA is TGCGCCAGCAGCTTGGACCTAGTTAACTACGAGCAGTACTTC. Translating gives CASSLDLVNYEQYF.

The CDR3 DNA follows: TGTGCCAGCAGCGCGGGCCCTAACGGAAACACCATATATTTT. Translating it yields CASSAGPNGNTIYF. The chain carries TRBV9 and TRBJ1-3; D gene ambiguous. V lost 3 bases and J lost 4, with 11 bases in between. Germline assignment: CDR1 SGDLS and CDR2 YYNGEE. The length of the CDR3 is 14 residues.

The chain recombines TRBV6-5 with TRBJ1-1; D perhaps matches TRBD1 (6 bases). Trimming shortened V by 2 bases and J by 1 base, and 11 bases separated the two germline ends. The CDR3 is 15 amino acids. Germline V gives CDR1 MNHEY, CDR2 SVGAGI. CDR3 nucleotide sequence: TGTGCCAGCAGTTACGACTACAGGGCGAACACTGAAGCTTTCTTT. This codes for CASSYDYRANTEAFF.

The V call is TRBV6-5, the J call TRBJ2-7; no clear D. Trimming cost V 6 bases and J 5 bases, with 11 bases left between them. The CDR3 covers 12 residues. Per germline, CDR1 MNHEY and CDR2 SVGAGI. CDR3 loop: CASRRPVDEQYF. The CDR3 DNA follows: TGTGCCAGCAGACGCCCGGTGGACGAGCAGTACTTC.

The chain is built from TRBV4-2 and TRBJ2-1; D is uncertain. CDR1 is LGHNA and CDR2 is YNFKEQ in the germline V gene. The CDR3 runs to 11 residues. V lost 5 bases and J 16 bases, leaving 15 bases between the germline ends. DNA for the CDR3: TGTGCCAGCAGCTCGGACGGAAATTACTTCTTC. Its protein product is CASSSDGNYFF.

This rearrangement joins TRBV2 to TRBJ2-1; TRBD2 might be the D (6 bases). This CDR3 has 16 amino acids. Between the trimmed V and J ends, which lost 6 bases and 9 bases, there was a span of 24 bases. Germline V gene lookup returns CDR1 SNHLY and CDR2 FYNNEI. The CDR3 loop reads CASSQRAWGEVSEQFF. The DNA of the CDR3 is TGTGCCAGCAGCCAGCGGGCCTGGGGGGAGGTGAGTGAGCAGTTCTTC.

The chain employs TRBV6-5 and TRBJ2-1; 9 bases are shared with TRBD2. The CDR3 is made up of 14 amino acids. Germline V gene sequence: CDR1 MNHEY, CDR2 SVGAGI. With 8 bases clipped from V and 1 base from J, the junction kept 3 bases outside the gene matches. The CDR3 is CASLSGSSYNEQFF. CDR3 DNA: TGTGCCAGCCTTAGCGGGAGTTCCTACAATGAGCAGTTCTTC.

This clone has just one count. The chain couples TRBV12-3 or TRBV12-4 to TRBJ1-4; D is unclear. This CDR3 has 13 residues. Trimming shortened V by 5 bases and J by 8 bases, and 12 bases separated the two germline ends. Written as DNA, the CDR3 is TGTGCCAGCAGTCCCCCACAGAGAGAAAAACTGTTTTTT. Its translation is CASSPPQREKLFF.

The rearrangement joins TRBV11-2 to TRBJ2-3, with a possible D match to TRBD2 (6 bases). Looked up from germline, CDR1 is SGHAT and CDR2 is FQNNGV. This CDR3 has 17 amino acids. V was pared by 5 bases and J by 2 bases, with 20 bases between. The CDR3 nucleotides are TGTGCCAGCAGCCCCTCAGGCCCGGCGGGACTCACAGATACGCAGTATTTT. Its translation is CASSPSGPAGLTDTQYF.

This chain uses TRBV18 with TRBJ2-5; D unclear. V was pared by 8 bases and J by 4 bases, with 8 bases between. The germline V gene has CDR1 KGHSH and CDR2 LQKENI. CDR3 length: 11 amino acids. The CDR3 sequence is CASQTGETQYF. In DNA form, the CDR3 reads TGTGCCAGCCAGACGGGAGAGACCCAGTACTTC.

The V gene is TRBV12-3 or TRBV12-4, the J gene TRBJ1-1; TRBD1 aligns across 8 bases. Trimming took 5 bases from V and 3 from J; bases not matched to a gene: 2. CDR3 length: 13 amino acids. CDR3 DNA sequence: TGTGCCAGCAGTCCGACAGGGGACACTGAAGCTTTCTTT. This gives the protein CASSPTGDTEAFF.

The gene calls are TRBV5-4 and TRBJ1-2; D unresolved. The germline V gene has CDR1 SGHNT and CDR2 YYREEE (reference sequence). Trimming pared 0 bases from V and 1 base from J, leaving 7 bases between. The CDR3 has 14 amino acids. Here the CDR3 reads CASSLDTFNYGYTF. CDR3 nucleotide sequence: TGTGCCAGCAGCTTGGACACCTTTAACTATGGCTACACCTTC.

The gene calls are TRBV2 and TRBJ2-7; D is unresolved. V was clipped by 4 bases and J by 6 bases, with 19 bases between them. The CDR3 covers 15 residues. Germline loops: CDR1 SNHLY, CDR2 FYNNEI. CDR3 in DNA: TGTGCCAGCAGTGCTTTGACGACCCAATCCGTCGAGCAGTACTTC. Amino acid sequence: CASSALTTQSVEQYF.

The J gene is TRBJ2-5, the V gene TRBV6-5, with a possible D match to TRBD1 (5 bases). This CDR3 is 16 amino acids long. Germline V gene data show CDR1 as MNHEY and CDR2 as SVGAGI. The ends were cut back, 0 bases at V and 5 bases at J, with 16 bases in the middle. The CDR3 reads CASSYSYGVAGETQYF. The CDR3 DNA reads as TGTGCCAGCAGTTACTCCTATGGGGTAGCAGGGGAGACCCAGTACTTC.

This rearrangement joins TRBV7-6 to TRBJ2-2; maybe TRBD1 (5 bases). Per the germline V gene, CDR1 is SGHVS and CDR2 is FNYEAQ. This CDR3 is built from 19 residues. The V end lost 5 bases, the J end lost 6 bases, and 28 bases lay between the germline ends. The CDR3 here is CASSPRAGPRRMSPGELFF. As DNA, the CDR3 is TGTGCCAGCAGCCCCAGGGCAGGGCCCCGAAGGATGTCGCCCGGGGAGCTGTTTTTT.

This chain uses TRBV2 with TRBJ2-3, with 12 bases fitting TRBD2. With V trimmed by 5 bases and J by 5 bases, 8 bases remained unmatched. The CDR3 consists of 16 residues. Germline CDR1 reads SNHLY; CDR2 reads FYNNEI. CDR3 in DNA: TGTGCCAGCAGTCCAGGACTAGCGGGATCAAGAGATACGCAGTATTTT. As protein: CASSPGLAGSRDTQYF.

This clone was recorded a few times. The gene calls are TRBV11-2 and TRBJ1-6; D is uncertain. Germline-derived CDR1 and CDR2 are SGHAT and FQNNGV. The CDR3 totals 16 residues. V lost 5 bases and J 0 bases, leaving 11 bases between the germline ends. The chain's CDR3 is CASSPASGSYNSPLHF. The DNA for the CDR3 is TGTGCCAGCAGCCCCGCCTCGGGCTCCTATAATTCACCCCTCCACTTT. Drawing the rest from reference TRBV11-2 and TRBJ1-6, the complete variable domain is EAGVAQSPRYKIIEKRQSVAFWCNPISGHATLYWYQQILGQGPKLLIQFQNNGVVDDSQLPKDRFSAERLKGVDSTLKIQPAKLEDSAVYLCASSPASGSYNSPLHFGNGTRLTVT.

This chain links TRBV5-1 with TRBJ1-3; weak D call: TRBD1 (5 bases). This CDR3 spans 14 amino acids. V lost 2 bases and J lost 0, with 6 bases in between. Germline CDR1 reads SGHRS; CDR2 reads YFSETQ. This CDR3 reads CASSLDSSGNTIYF. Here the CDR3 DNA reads TGCGCCAGCAGCTTAGACAGCTCTGGAAACACCATATATTTT.